The 30 T cell receptor beta chains below all came from one sample that was sequenced in a study of radiotherapy plus CTLA-4 blockade in lung cancer. Using immunoSEQ multiplex PCR, the repertoire was profiled, and TCRdb retains in-frame clones only, with some absent. The sample records roughly 48,000 clones, 82% being singletons. The starting material was peripheral blood, obtained from a patient treated with radiotherapy plus ipilimumab. All receptors derive from a human donor with non-small cell lung cancer who had stable disease on radiotherapy plus ipilimumab.

The J gene is TRBJ2-5, the V gene TRBV27, with TRBD2 matching 10 bases. This CDR3 has 13 residues. Germline V lookup: CDR1 MNHEY, CDR2 SMNVEV (reference sequence). The V segment lost 9 bases and the J segment 6 bases; nucleotides outside the gene matches: 7. The CDR3 reads CASLAGDRKTQYF. CDR3 bases: TGTGCCAGTCTAGCGGGAGATAGGAAGACCCAGTACTTC.

The chain recombines TRBV6-6 with TRBJ2-7, with D possibly being TRBD2 (6 bases). Germline assignment: CDR1 MNHNY and CDR2 SVGAGI (reference sequence). V was shortened by 8 bases and J by 1 base, with 21 bases between the two germline ends. This CDR3 region has 16 residues. DNA of the CDR3: TGTGCCAGCTCACAACTAGCTTATTCTGGGTCCTACGAGCAGTACTTC. Translated, it gives CASSQLAYSGSYEQYF.

V usage is TRBV19 and J usage is TRBJ1-2; 8 nucleotides agree with TRBD1. Per germline, CDR1 LNHDA and CDR2 SQIVND (reference sequence). J gave up 8 bases and V 6 bases, and 8 bases lay outside the gene matches. The CDR3 is made up of 13 amino acids. CDR3: CASRGQVTGGYTF. The CDR3 nucleotides are TGTGCCAGTAGGGGACAGGTGACCGGCGGCTACACCTTC.

The V and J genes are TRBV7-9 and TRBJ2-1; TRBD2 matches at 12 bases. V was clipped by 3 bases and J by 0 bases; unmatched bases: 9. Germline V lookup: CDR1 SEHNR, CDR2 FQNEAQ (reference sequence). There are 19 residues in the CDR3. This CDR3 is CASSFTTSGRPSSYNEQFF. CDR3 coding DNA: TGTGCCAGCAGCTTCACGACTAGCGGGAGACCCAGCTCCTACAATGAGCAGTTCTTC.

V and J are TRBV27 and TRBJ1-1, with unresolved D. V was clipped by 3 bases and J by 3 bases, with 8 bases between them. The CDR3 loop spans 13 amino acids. Germline V gene data show CDR1 as MNHEY and CDR2 as SMNVEV (reference sequence). This CDR3 is CASSFGSDTEAFF. The CDR3 nucleotides read TGTGCCAGCAGTTTCGGCAGCGACACTGAAGCTTTCTTT.

The V gene is TRBV9, the J gene TRBJ2-3, with D perhaps TRBD1 (6 bases). The V and J ends lost 3 bases and 5 bases respectively, with 22 bases between them. This CDR3 has 17 amino acids. Germline V gives CDR1 SGDLS, CDR2 YYNGEE. The CDR3 here is CASSAHPSRTDLDTQYF. The CDR3 nucleotides are TGTGCCAGCAGCGCACACCCCTCGCGGACAGACCTAGATACGCAGTATTTT.

In its sample, this clone was seen once. V usage is TRBV30 and J usage is TRBJ2-3, with TRBD2 matching 8 bases. From germline, CDR1 is GTSNPN and CDR2 SVGIG (reference sequence). The length of the CDR3 is 14 residues. The V gene end was trimmed by 3 bases and the J gene end by 0 bases; junction bases not matched to a gene: 2. The CDR3 DNA reads as TGTGCCTGGAGGCCTAGCGGGAGCACAGATACGCAGTATTTT. Protein: CAWRPSGSTDTQYF. Using reference TRBV30 and TRBJ2-3 for the parts outside the CDR3, the full variable domain is SQTIHQWPATLVQPVGSPLSLECTVEGTSNPNLYWYRQAAGRGLQLLFYSVGIGQISSEVPQNLSASRPQDRQFILSSKKLLLSDSGFYLCAWRPSGSTDTQYFGPGTRLTVL.

This chain uses TRBV25-1 with TRBJ2-7; weak D call: TRBD1 (5 bases). The length of the CDR3 is 14 residues. V was trimmed by 1 base and J by 2 bases, leaving 9 bases between them. CDR1 and CDR2 (germline): MGHDK, SYGVNS. This chain's CDR3 is CASSESAGTYEQYF. CDR3 coding DNA: TGTGCCAGCAGTGAATCAGCAGGGACCTACGAGCAGTACTTC.

This clone showed up just a few times. V is TRBV5-6 and J is TRBJ2-7; TRBD2 might be the D (6 bases). Trimming removed 6 bases from V and 4 bases from J, with 17 bases in between. Germline V gene lookup returns CDR1 SGHDT and CDR2 YYEEEE. This CDR3 is built from 14 residues. CDR3 in amino acids: CASKLVGGGYEQYF. In DNA form, the CDR3 reads TGTGCCAGCAAGCTTGTTGGGGGAGGATACGAGCAGTACTTC.

The rearrangement links TRBV28 to TRBJ1-5; perhaps TRBD1 as D (5 bases). The CDR3 extends over 16 amino acids. V shed 5 bases and J shed 6 bases, with 20 bases lying between them. Germline-derived CDR1 and CDR2 are MDHEN and SYDVKM. The DNA for the CDR3 is TGTGCCAGCAGTCCCCTGGGGGGAACCGGCGCTCAGCCCCAGCATTTT. This sequence encodes CASSPLGGTGAQPQHF.

This clone was counted between two and nine times. This rearrangement joins TRBV7-3 to TRBJ2-2; 7 nucleotides agree with TRBD2. This CDR3 comprises 13 residues. The germline V gene has CDR1 SGHTA and CDR2 FQGTGA. V dropped 7 bases and J dropped 6; count of bases not matched to a gene: 5. CDR3 protein: CASKAAGPGELFF. The CDR3 DNA is TGTGCCAGCAAGGCAGCGGGACCCGGGGAGCTGTTTTTT. Complete variable domain (other parts from reference TRBV7-3 and TRBJ2-2): GAGVSQTPSNKVTEKGKYVELRCDPISGHTALYWYRQSLGQGPEFLIYFQGTGAADDSGLPNDRFFAVRPEGSVSTLKIQRTERGDSAVYLCASKAAGPGELFFGEGSRLTVL.

This sequence joins TRBV25-1 and TRBJ1-4; TRBD1 is a possible D gene (6 bases). CDR1 is MGHDK, CDR2 SYGVNS, per germline. The germline V and J ends were trimmed by 4 bases and 0 bases, with 12 bases remaining between them. The CDR3 extends over 16 amino acids. CDR3 in DNA: TGTGCCAGCAGTGCCTCAAGACAGGCAACTAATGAAAAACTGTTTTTT. Translated, it gives CASSASRQATNEKLFF.

The chain is built from TRBV7-8 and TRBJ2-5; 8 nucleotides agree with TRBD2. The CDR3 loop spans 15 amino acids. CDR1 is SGHVS, CDR2 FQNEAQ, per germline. V lost 5 bases, J lost 5 bases, and 10 bases stayed unmatched. The CDR3 spells CASSRGLARMETQYF. The CDR3 DNA reads as TGTGCCAGCAGCCGCGGACTAGCCAGAATGGAGACCCAGTACTTC.

The chain joins TRBV10-3 to TRBJ2-3, with 10 bases that match TRBD2. Trimming at V came to 6 bases and at J to 3 bases, leaving 6 bases not matched to a gene. The length of the CDR3 is 15 residues. CDR1 is ENHRY, CDR2 SYGVKD, per germline. CDR3 bases: TGTGCCATCAGCCCTAGCGGGAGTGAAACAGATACGCAGTATTTT. Its protein is CAISPSGSETDTQYF.

The V gene is TRBV6-5, the J gene TRBJ2-3, with D possibly TRBD2 on 5 matching bases. The CDR3 has 15 residues. Germline V CDR1 and CDR2: MNHEY, SVGAGI. The V gene lost 9 bases and the J gene lost 6 bases, with 22 bases spanning the gap. The CDR3 reads CASSPIVTGKDTQYF. CDR3 sequence (DNA): TGTGCCAGTTCACCAATAGTCACCGGGAAGGATACGCAGTATTTT.

This clone was seen a few times. CDR3 sequence: CASSLGQWTGETQYF. Here the CDR3 DNA reads TGTGCCAGCAGCTTAGGCCAGTGGACAGGGGAGACCCAGTACTTC. The chain links TRBV7-9 to TRBJ2-5; TRBD1 agrees at 8 bases. Germline lookup yields CDR1 SEHNR and CDR2 FQNEAQ (reference sequence). The CDR3 length is 15 residues. V lost 1 base and J lost 5; bases outside the gene matches: 6.

J is TRBJ2-2 and V is TRBV5-4; the match to TRBD2 covers 8 bases. Germline V gives CDR1 SGHNT, CDR2 YYREEE (reference sequence). V lost 7 bases and J lost 8; bases outside the gene matches: 10. This CDR3 has 14 amino acids. CDR3 region: CASGTSGAQGELFF. The CDR3 region has the DNA TGTGCCAGCGGAACTAGCGGAGCGCAGGGGGAGCTGTTTTTT.

This clone was seen only a few times. The rearrangement uses TRBV5-6 and TRBJ1-1; unclear D gene. Trimming took 2 bases from V and 0 from J, leaving 11 bases between them. The length of the CDR3 is 15 residues. CDR1 is SGHDT, CDR2 YYEEEE, per germline. The CDR3 is CASSFIDLMNTEAFF. The CDR3 DNA follows: TGTGCCAGCAGCTTCATAGATCTCATGAACACTGAAGCTTTCTTT.

The chain joins TRBV7-8 to TRBJ2-5; the D gene is possibly TRBD2 (5 bases). Germline V lookup: CDR1 SGHVS, CDR2 FQNEAQ. The CDR3 runs to 14 residues. V was clipped by 5 bases and J by 5 bases, with 15 bases between them. The CDR3 is CASSQREQQETQYF. In nucleotides, the CDR3 is TGTGCCAGCAGCCAGAGGGAGCAGCAGGAGACCCAGTACTTC.

The V gene is TRBV18, the J gene TRBJ2-5; TRBD2 aligns across 10 bases. Germline V CDR1 and CDR2: KGHSH, LQKENI. The length of the CDR3 is 16 residues. V dropped 5 bases and J dropped 5; count of bases not matched to a gene: 11. CDR3 region: CASSMGLAGVGETQYF. CDR3 bases: TGTGCCAGCTCAATGGGTCTAGCGGGAGTTGGCGAGACCCAGTACTTC.

V gene TRBV27 combines with J gene TRBJ2-7; 7 nucleotides line up with TRBD2. CDR3 length equals 16 residues. Germline-derived CDR1 and CDR2 are MNHEY and SMNVEV (reference sequence). V lost 6 bases and J lost 3; bases outside the gene matches: 14. The CDR3 protein is CASRKQGRELVYEQYF. The CDR3 DNA reads as TGTGCCAGCAGGAAGCAAGGGCGGGAGTTAGTCTACGAGCAGTACTTC.

This clone has only one observation. This rearrangement joins TRBV30 to TRBJ2-7; 9 positions match TRBD2. The CDR3 consists of 22 residues. From germline, CDR1 is GTSNPN and CDR2 SVGIG (reference sequence). V shed 1 base and J 3 bases; nucleotides not matched to a gene: 28. CDR3 loop: CAWSGGGMYGREGPWVRYEQYF. The CDR3, as DNA: TGTGCCTGGAGTGGAGGAGGTATGTATGGGCGGGAGGGCCCATGGGTTCGCTACGAGCAGTACTTC.

This clone has a single count. The rearrangement links TRBV6-1 to TRBJ2-7; TRBD1 is a possible D gene (6 bases). Germline V gene lookup returns CDR1 MNHNS and CDR2 SASEGT. V was cut by 3 bases and J by 5 bases, with 17 bases left in between. CDR3 size: 15 residues. The CDR3 coding sequence is TGTGCCAGCAGTGACAGGGGAATGTCGGCACACGAGCAGTACTTC. Encoded protein: CASSDRGMSAHEQYF.

J is TRBJ2-1 and V is TRBV27; D gene ambiguous. The V and J ends lost 6 bases and 2 bases respectively, with 14 bases between them. Germline CDR1 MNHEY, CDR2 SMNVEV (reference sequence). The length of the CDR3 is 15 residues. CDR3 coding DNA: TGTGCCAGCAGGCAAATAGCCTGGGCCTACAATGAGCAGTTCTTC. Translation gives CASRQIAWAYNEQFF.

V and J are TRBV4-3 and TRBJ1-3; a possible D gene is TRBD1 (5 bases). The DNA end is a closer match to TRBJ2-2, so the J assignment may be wrong. CDR1 LGHNA and CDR2 YSLEER come from the germline V gene. The CDR3 consists of 13 residues. In nucleotides, the CDR3 is TGCGCCAGCAAGGGCAGGGACACCGGGGAGCTGTTTTTT. It codes for CASKGRDTGELFF.

The genes are TRBV7-2 and TRBJ1-5; D not certain. Germline CDR1 SGHTA, CDR2 FQGNSA. The CDR3 spans 14 residues. V lost 6 bases, J lost 3 bases, and 12 bases lay in between. This CDR3 reads CASRPTWYNQPQHF. As DNA, the CDR3 is TGTGCCAGCAGACCAACATGGTACAATCAGCCCCAGCATTTT. Filled out from reference TRBV7-2 and TRBJ1-5, the complete variable domain reads GAGVSQSPSNKVTEKGKDVELRCDPISGHTALYWYRQSLGQGLEFLIYFQGNSAPDKSGLPSDRFSAERTGGSVSTLTIQRTQQEDSAVYLCASRPTWYNQPQHFGDGTRLSIL.

This rearrangement joins TRBV4-1 to TRBJ2-5; 9 bases are shared with TRBD2. The CDR3 runs 18 residues. The germline gives CDR1 MGHRA, CDR2 YSYEKL. Germline trimming cut 5 bases from V and 3 bases from J; bases unmatched to any gene: 16. CDR3 sequence: CASSSRDAGLAGEETQYF. CDR3 sequence (DNA): TGCGCCAGCAGCTCGAGGGACGCGGGACTAGCTGGGGAAGAGACCCAGTACTTC.

The chain carries TRBV27 and TRBJ1-2; no clear D gene. Trimming took 5 bases from V and 8 from J, leaving 15 bases between them. From germline, CDR1 is MNHEY and CDR2 SMNVEV (reference sequence). The CDR3 extends over 13 amino acids. The CDR3 here is CASSDRHQKGYTF. Written as DNA, the CDR3 is TGTGCCAGCAGTGATAGACATCAAAAAGGCTACACCTTC.

The chain links TRBV28 to TRBJ2-3; TRBD1 agrees at 10 bases. The CDR3 has 16 amino acids. J gave up 6 bases and V 7 bases, and 13 bases lay outside the gene matches. CDR1 is MDHEN, CDR2 SYDVKM, per germline. For the CDR3, the DNA is TGTGCCAGCACCAACTCCCTCGGGACAGGGGACGATACGCAGTATTTT. Translation: CASTNSLGTGDDTQYF.

The DNA for the CDR3 is TGTGCCAGCAGTCCCGGGACTAGCGGTACTTACAATGAGCAGTTCTTC. Its translation: CASSPGTSGTYNEQFF. V is TRBV27 and J is TRBJ2-1; 11 positions match TRBD2. This CDR3 spans 16 amino acids. Germline CDR1 is MNHEY and CDR2 is SMNVEV (reference sequence). V was clipped by 5 bases and J by 4 bases; unmatched bases: 7.